The subject of this entry is one T cell receptor beta chain. The entry originates in a study of blood T cell repertoires in COVID-19. Study-wide context: Sample material is recorded as cDNA or gDNA derived from T cells, B-cell-depleted T cells, or PBMCs.

Assay: immunoSEQ multiplex PCR; the TCRdb copy retains only in-frame clones and omits some. Of a few hundred thousand clones detected, approximately 82% appear once; the ten largest clones hold about 3.2%. There are 14 residues in the CDR3. The V end lost 3 bases, the J end lost 8 bases, and 16 bases lay between the germline ends. Germline-derived CDR1 and CDR2 are PRHDT and FYEKMQ (reference sequence). This chain uses TRBV13 with TRBJ1-2; possibly TRBD1 for D (5 bases). Sequenced input: peripheral blood. This clonotype was sampled from a woman under 30 with acute or convalescent COVID-19. In DNA form, the CDR3 reads TGTGCCAGCAGCTTGGCGGGGCTATTAGAGGGCTACACCTTC. Amino acids: CASSLAGLLEGYTF.